This TCR beta chain was sequenced in a study of cytomegalovirus exposure and HLA in healthy donors. General study results and limits: Later analysis showed most CMV-associated TCR beta chains appearing HLA-restricted. A later analysis by the authors found several of the most significant clusters apparently linked to common viral pathogens. Association with HLA alleles at 0.05 false discovery rate was found for 16,951 TCR beta sequences in a later analysis. Upon later analysis, TCR association rates were observed to vary by HLA locus, being highest for DRB1 and lowest for HLA-C.

The primer mix had 60 Vbeta and 13 Jbeta primers. The table came from immunoSEQ multiplex PCR; TCRdb's copy has only in-frame clones and leaves some out. Seen here are just over 95,000 clones, around 73% observed once, and the top ten hold approximately 4%. Trimming cost V 4 bases and J 6 bases, with 6 bases left between them. Germline lookup yields CDR1 MDHEN and CDR2 SYDVKM. CDR3 length: 12 residues. Worth noting for this clone: The target antigen is unknown.

The TCR originated in a woman aged 35 to 49 in good health and CMV-seropositive. V is TRBV28 and J is TRBJ1-4, with D hard to call. The sequencing sample was made of PBMCs. CDR3 region: CASSSRDEKLFF. The CDR3 DNA reads as TGTGCCAGCAGTTCCCGAGATGAAAAACTGTTTTTT.